One TCR beta chain is described in this entry. Its antigen is undetermined. The data were obtained in a study of OX40 agonist ivuxolimab in advanced cancers. Study details: Among those enrolled, mean age was about 63 years (range about 23 to 80) and about 82% were male. Three patients got partial responses; one had hepatocellular carcinoma and two had cutaneous melanoma. Prior anti-PD-1, anti-PD-L1 or anti-CTLA-4 therapy did not bar entry, and approximately 43% had some. Findings and limits, study-wide: Among patients with partial responses at 0.1-3.0 mg/kg, clonal expansion was among the lowest.

Sequenced by immunoSEQ multiplex PCR; TCRdb stores in-frame clones only, minus some. Of 70,000 to 95,000 clones in the sample, around 94% were seen once. The CDR3 runs 11 residues. V was clipped by 5 bases and J by 4 bases, with 6 bases between them. Per germline, CDR1 MNHNY and CDR2 SVGAGI (reference sequence). Sequences were derived from CD4+ or CD8+ T cells sorted from blood, sampled in a trial of the OX40 agonist ivuxolimab. This receptor was identified in an adult with an advanced solid tumor such as melanoma, head and neck, liver or kidney cancer. V usage is TRBV6-6 and J usage is TRBJ2-7; D unresolved. Here the CDR3 reads CASSPSYEQYF. For the CDR3, the DNA is TGTGCCAGCAGTCCATCTTACGAGCAGTACTTC.